The next 20 T cell receptor beta chains were all read from a single sample in a study of blood T cell repertoires in COVID-19 (dated by TCRdb to the early 2020s). The library was generated by the immunoSEQ multiplex PCR assay. The table comes from immuneACCESS by way of TCRdb, which keeps in-frame sequences with V and J called. Part of the clones is missing from these tables; in studies checked, under half for an unresolved V gene and the rest for unknown reasons. The table for this sample lists about 120,000 clones; 85% of them were counted only once. The top ten constitute 6.6% of the sample. The sequenced material came from peripheral blood. The source of these receptors is an elderly man with active or convalescent COVID-19.

The chain couples TRBV6-1 to TRBJ1-6; no reliable D call. This CDR3 spans 15 amino acids. Germline V gene data show CDR1 as MNHNS and CDR2 as SASEGT. Trimming cost V 1 base and J 10 bases, with 14 bases left between them. The CDR3 protein is CASSEVTAGNSPLHF. CDR3 in DNA: TGTGCCAGCAGTGAAGTAACGGCGGGGAACTCACCCCTCCACTTT.

The rearrangement joins TRBV2 to TRBJ1-6; tentatively, D is TRBD1 (6 bases). This CDR3 is built from 14 residues. The germline CDR1 and CDR2 sequences are SNHLY and FYNNEI. Trimming took off 5 bases at V and 6 bases at J, with 11 bases between the two ends. CDR3 DNA sequence: TGTGCCAGCAGTAGGGACATACGTAATTCACCCCTCCACTTT. Residues: CASSRDIRNSPLHF.

This clone was counted between two and nine times. The CDR3 is CAISYSQGPYGYTF. DNA of the CDR3: TGTGCCATCAGTTACTCCCAGGGGCCCTATGGCTACACCTTC. This chain uses TRBV10-3 with TRBJ1-2, with TRBD1 as a possible D gene (6 bases). The CDR3 is 14 amino acids. The V gene's germline CDR1 is ENHRY and CDR2 SYGVKD. Deletions cut 5 bases from V and 4 bases from J, with 14 bases between.

V is TRBV5-1 and J is TRBJ1-6; the match to TRBD1 covers 9 bases. Germline V gives CDR1 SGHRS, CDR2 YFSETQ. The CDR3 is 15 residues long. J gave up 5 bases and V 4 bases, and 4 bases lay outside the gene matches. The CDR3, as DNA: TGCGCCAGCAGCCCGCGGACAGGGGATAATTCACCCCTCCACTTT. Amino acids: CASSPRTGDNSPLHF.

V and J are TRBV11-2 and TRBJ1-4, with D unclear. This CDR3 contains 15 residues. From germline, CDR1 is SGHAT and CDR2 FQNNGV. Trimming cost V 2 bases and J 8 bases, with 15 bases left between them. The chain's CDR3 is CASSLMAPPQEKLFF. The CDR3 region has the DNA TGTGCCAGCAGCTTAATGGCCCCTCCGCAGGAAAAACTGTTTTTT.

This clone was seen just once. The chain recombines TRBV19 with TRBJ2-5; 10 nucleotides align to TRBD2. V lost 5 bases to trimming and J lost 5 bases; unmatched junction nucleotides: 11. The CDR3 consists of 16 residues. Germline CDR1 and CDR2: LNHDA and SQIVND (reference sequence). This CDR3 is CASSPTLGLAAETQYF. The CDR3 DNA sequence: TGTGCCAGTAGTCCCACACTCGGACTAGCGGCTGAGACCCAGTACTTC. The whole variable domain, remainder taken from reference TRBV19 and TRBJ2-5, is DGGITQSPKYLFRKEGQNVTLSCEQNLNHDAMYWYRQDPGQGLRLIYYSQIVNDFQKGDIAEGYSVSREKKESFPLTVTSAQKNPTAFYLCASSPTLGLAAETQYFGPGTRLLVL.

This chain connects TRBV7-9 to TRBJ2-1, with D perhaps TRBD2 (5 bases). The CDR3 is made up of 14 amino acids. The V and J ends lost 3 bases and 8 bases respectively, with 14 bases between them. Germline CDR1 SEHNR, CDR2 FQNEAQ (reference sequence). The CDR3 protein is CASSFGVLWDEQFF. In nucleotides, the CDR3 is TGTGCCAGCAGCTTCGGGGTATTATGGGATGAGCAGTTCTTC.

The rearrangement uses TRBV29-1 and TRBJ2-1; 8 nucleotides line up with TRBD1. Germline V gives CDR1 SQVTM, CDR2 ANQGSEA. The CDR3 spans 17 residues. With 7 bases clipped from V and 5 bases from J, the junction kept 19 bases outside the gene matches. DNA of the CDR3: TGCAGCGCGGCGGGACAGGCCCCCTTCCATGGCGACAATGAGCAGTTCTTC. Translating it yields CSAAGQAPFHGDNEQFF.

The DNA of the CDR3 is TGCGCCAGCAGCCAACTCCCCCGGGACAGGGGGTTCTATGGCTACACCTTC. Encoded protein: CASSQLPRDRGFYGYTF. The gene calls are TRBV4-1 and TRBJ1-2; 11 positions agree with TRBD1. CDR3 length: 17 amino acids. V was clipped by 2 bases and J by 4 bases; unmatched bases: 9. Germline CDR1 MGHRA, CDR2 YSYEKL.

The CDR3 loop is CASSFSQTVYKKAFF. CDR3 nucleotides: TGTGCCAGCAGCTTCAGTCAGACAGTATACAAGAAGGCTTTCTTT. V gene TRBV7-9 combines with J gene TRBJ1-1, with D perhaps matching TRBD1 (5 bases). Trimming left V 3 bases short and J 11 bases short, with 22 bases between. CDR3 size: 15 residues. The germline V gene encodes CDR1 SEHNR and CDR2 FQNEAQ (reference sequence). The full variable domain, its missing parts supplied by reference TRBV7-9 and TRBJ1-1, is DTGVSQNPRHKITKRGQNVTFRCDPISEHNRLYWYRQTLGQGPEFLTYFQNEAQLEKSRLLSDRFSAERPKGSFSTLEIQRTEQGDSAMYLCASSFSQTVYKKAFFGQGTRLTVV.

The rearrangement links TRBV2 to TRBJ1-5; D is uncertain. The V end lost 5 bases, the J end lost 7 bases, and 15 bases lay between the germline ends. The CDR3 consists of 14 residues. Germline lookup yields CDR1 SNHLY and CDR2 FYNNEI. Here the CDR3 reads CASSNYGSRQPQHF. In nucleotides, the CDR3 is TGTGCCAGCAGTAATTACGGGAGTAGGCAGCCCCAGCATTTT.

The V gene is TRBV12-3 or TRBV12-4, the J gene TRBJ1-2; D is undetermined. V gave up 7 bases and J gave up 2 bases, with 11 bases separating them. There are 13 residues in the CDR3. DNA of the CDR3: TGTGCCAGCACCTCTGAGCCAAACTATGGCTACACCTTC. Translating gives CASTSEPNYGYTF.

The chain combines TRBV19 with TRBJ1-4; D remains unclear. Germline CDR1 reads LNHDA; CDR2 reads SQIVND (reference sequence). CDR3 size: 13 residues. The ends were cut back, 11 bases at V and 5 bases at J, with 15 bases in the middle. CDR3 sequence (DNA): TGTGCCGCTCTTGGCCTCGTAAATGAAAAACTGTTTTTT. It specifies CAALGLVNEKLFF.

The chain carries TRBV30 and TRBJ1-2, with TRBD1 as a possible D gene (5 bases). The CDR3 consists of 13 residues. Trimming cost V 3 bases and J 7 bases, with 15 bases left between them. In germline, CDR1 is GTSNPN, CDR2 SVGIG (reference sequence). Here the CDR3 DNA reads TGTGCCTGGAGAGTCCCTTTCGGGGGTGGCTACACCTTC. This sequence encodes CAWRVPFGGGYTF.

The V call is TRBV27, the J call TRBJ2-5; TRBD2 is a possible D gene (6 bases). The germline V gene has CDR1 MNHEY and CDR2 SMNVEV (reference sequence). Trimming removed 7 bases from V and 1 base from J, with 13 bases in between. The CDR3 extends over 14 amino acids. The CDR3, as DNA: TGTGCCAGCACACCAGCGGGCTTCCAAGAGACCCAGTACTTC. This codes for CASTPAGFQETQYF.

This clone was detected a few times. The chain uses TRBV3-1 (or the pseudogene TRBV3-2) and TRBJ1-6; TRBD1 matches 9 bases. Looked up from germline, CDR1 is LGHDT and CDR2 is YNNKEL (reference sequence). The CDR3 totals 15 residues. The V gene end was trimmed by 4 bases and the J gene end by 6 bases; junction bases not matched to a gene: 4. The CDR3 region is CASSPDRGLNSPLHF. The CDR3 DNA follows: TGTGCCAGCAGCCCGGACAGGGGTCTTAATTCACCCCTCCACTTT.

As for this clone: A much bigger clone sits one base away, suggesting this may be a read error. Other nucleotide sequences from this sample produce the same CDR3. CDR3 coding DNA: TGCGCCAGCAGCTTGGTCGGGACAGGGCGGGGGGAGCAGTACTTC. As protein: CASSLVGTGRGEQYF. The chain joins TRBV5-1 to TRBJ2-7; 9 bases are a match to TRBD1. The germline V gene encodes CDR1 SGHRS and CDR2 YFSETQ. CDR3 length: 15 amino acids. J gave up 7 bases and V 0 bases, and 8 bases lay outside the gene matches.

The rearrangement uses TRBV9 and TRBJ2-7, with TRBD1 matching 10 bases. The CDR3 has 15 amino acids. The V gene end was trimmed by 5 bases and the J gene end by 4 bases; junction bases not matched to a gene: 9. Germline CDR1 reads SGDLS; CDR2 reads YYNGEE. The CDR3 nucleotides read TGTGCCAGCAGTCCGGGCGGGACAGGGGCGTACGAGCAGTACTTC. Amino acids: CASSPGGTGAYEQYF.

The sample holds a few counts of this clone. This chain links TRBV7-9 with TRBJ2-1, with a weak D call TRBD2 (6 bases). Looked up from germline, CDR1 is SEHNR and CDR2 is FQNEAQ (reference sequence). The CDR3 length is 13 residues. The ends were cut back, 3 bases at V and 5 bases at J, with 8 bases in the middle. This CDR3 is CASSFGGHNEQFF. For the CDR3, the DNA is TGTGCCAGCAGCTTCGGGGGACACAATGAGCAGTTCTTC.

The chain links TRBV18 to TRBJ2-5, with 8 nucleotides matching TRBD1. This CDR3 comprises 15 residues. Per germline, CDR1 KGHSH and CDR2 LQKENI. Trimming took 4 bases from V and 5 from J; bases not matched to a gene: 9. Here the CDR3 DNA reads TGTGCCAGCTCACGCGTCTCAGGGGGCGTTGAGACCCAGTACTTC. Translating it yields CASSRVSGGVETQYF.